Detailed here is one T cell receptor beta chain. Its antigen is unidentified. The data stem from a study of CD8+ T cells in alopecia areata. Whole-study context: The drug, tofacitinib, lasted 6 to 18 months, followed by 6 months off drug.

Stated treatment: oral pan-JAK inhibitor, 5-10 mg twice daily. Broader study findings: Scalp sample data also include resident alphabeta T cells from normal skin. Administration of tofacitinib significantly diminished scalp clonality and expanded CD8+ clones within the top 100.

Extraction and reverse transcription of RNA yielded cDNA as the sequencing template. Here immunoSEQ multiplex PCR was the method, and the copy in TCRdb shows in-frame clones only, minus some. The profile covers about 140,000 clones, with roughly nine tenths appearing a single time and roughly an eighth taken by the ten largest. The input for sequencing was CD8+ T cells sorted from blood, taken at week 4, from a patient treated with tofacitinib. This clonotype was obtained from a human donor with alopecia areata.

Here the CDR3 DNA reads TGTGCCAGCAGCTTAGTGGACGACCCCTCGTTCTTC. This codes for CASSLVDDPSFF. V gene TRBV7-9 combines with J gene TRBJ2-1; D unclear. The CDR3 is 12 amino acids. Trimming left V 1 base short and J 15 bases short, with 13 bases between. Germline-derived CDR1 and CDR2 are SEHNR and FQNEAQ (reference sequence).